One sample yielded the 11 T cell receptor beta chains listed below, sequenced in a study of blood T cells in healthy people across ages. The use of a sample-barcoded 5' primer and a J-beta primer mix characterized a second PCR of roughly 6 to 11 cycles. TCRdb reanalysed the 5' RACE reads using MiXCR and keeps one entry per CDR3 protein. The sample has 800,000 to 1,000,000 distinct CDR3 sequences; around 48% are singletons. The specimen sequenced was blood. The receptors derive from a man under 40 in good health.

The chain combines TRBV7-2 with TRBJ1-3; D is ambiguous. This CDR3 is built from 13 residues. Germline V CDR1 and CDR2: SGHTA, FQGNSA. The V end lost 2 bases, the J end lost 4 bases, and 6 bases lay between the germline ends. CDR3 nucleotide sequence: TGTGCCAGCAGCTTATTTATCGGAAACACCATATATTTT. It is translated as CASSLFIGNTIYF.

This clonotype appeared a few times. This chain uses TRBV29-1 with TRBJ2-2; D gene unclear. The length of the CDR3 is 13 residues. The V and J ends lost 2 bases and 4 bases respectively, with 8 bases between them. The germline V gene encodes CDR1 SQVTM and CDR2 ANQGSEA. The CDR3 region has the DNA TGCAGCGTTGAACTAAGGGCCACCGGGGAGCTGTTTTTT. Translated: CSVELRATGELFF.

This clonotype appeared a few times. The rearrangement joins TRBV4-3 to TRBJ2-7; weak D call: TRBD2 (5 bases). Germline V CDR1 and CDR2: LGHNA, YSLEER. V was trimmed by 0 bases and J by 6 bases, leaving 15 bases between them. CDR3 length equals 15 residues. The CDR3 reads CASSQDFARGFEQYF. The CDR3, as DNA: TGCGCCAGCAGCCAAGATTTCGCACGGGGATTCGAGCAGTACTTC.

The chain recombines TRBV10-3 with TRBJ2-1; D might be TRBD2 (5 bases). Between the trimmed V and J ends, which lost 0 bases and 8 bases, there was a span of 20 bases. Germline V CDR1 and CDR2: ENHRY, SYGVKD. The CDR3 has 17 amino acids. DNA of the CDR3: TGTGCCATCAGTGAGTCGACTCGGGATGCTAGTCGCGATGAGCAGTTCTTC. Translated: CAISESTRDASRDEQFF.

The chain couples TRBV29-1 to TRBJ2-1; no reliable D call. This CDR3 comprises 15 residues. V lost 6 bases to trimming and J lost 0 bases, with 15 bases between them. Looked up from germline, CDR1 is SQVTM and CDR2 is ANQGSEA. As DNA, the CDR3 is TGCAGCGTCCCGCCGGGCGGCTACTCCTACAATGAGCAGTTCTTC. This gives the protein CSVPPGGYSYNEQFF.

The chain uses TRBV6-2 or TRBV6-3 and TRBJ2-7; D might be TRBD1 or TRBD2, each matching 5 bases. Germline loops: CDR1 MNHEY, CDR2 SVGEGT. The CDR3 loop spans 16 amino acids. V dropped 0 bases and J dropped 7 bases, with 19 bases sitting between them. CDR3 region: CASSYSMAGSFEEQYF. The CDR3 DNA is TGTGCCAGCAGTTACTCTATGGCAGGGAGTTTTGAAGAGCAGTACTTC.

As to this clonotype: The junction shows a germline mismatch at one end, possibly a read error. This chain joins TRBV27 and TRBJ2-1; unclear D gene. The CDR3 is 14 residues long. Germline values: CDR1 MNHEY, CDR2 SMNVEV (reference sequence). As DNA, the CDR3 is TGTGCCGGCAGTTTTGGGCAGCCTCCCAATGAGCAGTTCTTC. Its protein is CAGSFGQPPNEQFF.

This chain joins TRBV15 and TRBJ1-1, with 12 nucleotides matching TRBD1. The CDR3 runs 14 residues. Germline-derived CDR1 and CDR2 are LNHNV and YYDKDF (reference sequence). V lost 0 bases to trimming and J lost 9 bases; unmatched junction nucleotides: 2. CDR3 sequence reads: CATSRDGTGGQAFF. The CDR3 bases are TGTGCCACCAGCAGAGATGGGACAGGGGGCCAAGCTTTCTTT.

The sample holds a few counts of this clonotype. This chain connects TRBV10-3 to TRBJ1-2, with D maybe TRBD1 (6 bases). Trimming removed 7 bases from V and 6 bases from J, with 21 bases in between. The CDR3 is 15 amino acids. From germline, CDR1 is ENHRY and CDR2 SYGVKD. CDR3 in amino acids: CAITSRGVRNDGYTF. CDR3 in DNA: TGTGCCATCACCTCGAGGGGGGTAAGGAATGATGGCTACACCTTC.

This chain joins TRBV5-6 and TRBJ2-7, with D possibly being TRBD1 or TRBD2 (6 bases each). Germline V gives CDR1 SGHDT, CDR2 YYEEEE. This CDR3 region has 15 residues. Between the trimmed V and J ends, which lost 2 bases and 5 bases, there was a span of 17 bases. The CDR3 DNA reads as TGTGCCAGCAGCTTAATACGGGGGCGTTCGGACGAGCAGTACTTC. Translated: CASSLIRGRSDEQYF.

This clonotype was counted ten times or more. The gene calls are TRBV5-1 and TRBJ2-1; D is possibly TRBD1 (6 bases). Germline CDR1 SGHRS, CDR2 YFSETQ. This CDR3 region has 12 residues. Trimming stripped 2 bases from V and 13 bases from J, with 13 bases between. CDR3 DNA sequence: TGCGCCAGCAGCTTTCGGACAGAGGAACAGTTCTTC. It is translated as CASSFRTEEQFF.